The source of this TCR beta chain is a study of cytomegalovirus exposure and HLA in healthy donors. Assay: immunoSEQ multiplex PCR; the TCRdb copy retains only in-frame clones and omits some. There are under 250,000 clones in the sample; roughly 87% occur only once, and 9.5% to 15% lies in the top ten. The CDR3 length is 16 residues. V gave up 5 bases and J gave up 3 bases; unmatched junction bases: 9. Germline-derived CDR1 and CDR2 are MNHEY and SMNVEV (reference sequence). Sequencing was carried out using PBMCs. The TCR originated in a man aged 18 to 35 in good health and CMV-seropositive. The rearrangement uses TRBV27 and TRBJ2-3, with 9 nucleotides matching TRBD2. CDR3 region: CASSKRGRVGTDTQYF. The CDR3 nucleotides read TGTGCCAGCAGTAAACGCGGGAGGGTGGGAACAGATACGCAGTATTTT.